Here is one T cell receptor beta chain with its context. The target antigen is unknown. The V gene lost 0 bases and the J gene lost 1 base, with 10 bases spanning the gap. The CDR3 spans 15 residues. The germline CDR1 and CDR2 sequences are SGHRS and YFSETQ. The source of the sample is a study of OX40 agonist ivuxolimab in advanced cancers. Study details: Aged about 20 to 85 with a mean of 60 years, they were approximately 80% male. Previous treatment with anti-PD-1, anti-PD-L1 or anti-CTLA-4 therapy was allowed; about 44% had received some.

Study-wide points: At doses 0.1 to 3.0 mg/kg, CD4+ and CD8+ clones expanded. Researchers report that CD8+ T cells had, on average, more expanded clones than CD4+.

The table came from immunoSEQ multiplex PCR; TCRdb's copy has only in-frame clones and leaves some out. Found here are under 45,000 clones, 80% of them singletons; the top ten hold 4% to 4.5%. The chain carries TRBV5-1 and TRBJ2-5, with D possibly being TRBD1 (5 bases). The sequenced sample was CD4+ or CD8+ T cells sorted from blood, obtained in a trial of the OX40 agonist ivuxolimab. The TCR originated in an adult with an advanced solid tumor such as melanoma, head and neck, liver or kidney cancer. In nucleotides, the CDR3 is TGCGCCAGCAGCTTGGTGTCAGGGCGCCAAGAGACCCAGTACTTC. Its translation is CASSLVSGRQETQYF. Complete variable domain (other parts from reference TRBV5-1 and TRBJ2-5): KAGVTQTPRYLIKTRGQQVTLSCSPISGHRSVSWYQQTPGQGLQFLFEYFSETQRNKGNFPGRFSGRQFSNSRSEMNVSTLELGDSALYLCASSLVSGRQETQYFGPGTRLLVL.